The rows below give T cell receptor beta chains drawn from one sample of a study of blood T cell repertoires in COVID-19. Sequenced by immunoSEQ multiplex PCR; TCRdb stores in-frame clones only, minus some. The sample consists of about 260,000 clones, 86% of them appearing once. Sequenced material: peripheral blood. All receptors come from a man aged 40-50 years who had recovered from COVID-19. Each CDR3 is given with its conserved first and last residue. A row's size may be missing; if present it is once, few, many or a size class.

abundance	v_gene	j_gene	CDR3aa
NA	TRBV30	TRBJ1-1	CAGGGRFSAEAFF
NA	TRBV5-8	TRBJ2-3	CASSPGQGVSTDTQYF
NA	TRBV7-2	TRBJ1-5	CASSSRQGRQPQHF
few	TRBV7-8	TRBJ1-6	CASSITGSSYNSPLHF
NA	TRBV2	TRBJ2-1	CASPAIKRGGQSEQFF
once	TRBV6-2/TRBV6-3	TRBJ2-7	CASSLAGVPSYEQYF
NA	TRBV20-1	TRBJ2-1	CSATQGNEQFF
NA	TRBV9	TRBJ1-2	CASSVGYELNYGYTF
few	TRBV5-4	TRBJ1-2	CASSFPTGDYGYTF
NA	TRBV12-3/TRBV12-4	TRBJ2-7	CASSLMGRHEQYF
few	TRBV10-2	TRBJ1-5	CASSAGNQPQHF
once	TRBV7-8	TRBJ2-1	CASSPKGIATQGEQFF
NA	TRBV29-1	TRBJ2-7	CSVQFLRDRGYEQYF
NA	TRBV10-3	TRBJ1-6	CAISEGPGNSPLHF
NA	TRBV5-1	TRBJ1-1	CASSLDRSEAFF
NA	TRBV30	TRBJ1-2	CACPPSDRAHGYTF
NA	TRBV5-4	TRBJ2-7	CASSSQWRPPLTYEQYF
once	TRBV19	TRBJ1-2	CASYLTGTAIYGYTF
NA	TRBV5-8	TRBJ2-2	CASTVLRVTGELFF
NA	TRBV5-1	TRBJ2-1	CASSQNVLAGVNNEQFF
NA	TRBV5-1	TRBJ2-3	CASRPAGVSTDTQYF
NA	TRBV5-6	TRBJ2-7	CASSYVAGGPFEQYF
NA	TRBV19	TRBJ1-5	CASRDTNQPQHF
NA	TRBV4-2	TRBJ1-4	CASSHSMGPREKLFF
NA	TRBV9	TRBJ2-7	CASSNQGYEQYF
NA	TRBV12-3/TRBV12-4	TRBJ1-2	CASSRQGYYGYTF
NA	TRBV6-6	TRBJ2-7	CASSYHLGQGNYEQYF
NA	TRBV30	TRBJ1-1	CAWRGTTAEAFF
once	TRBV7-2	TRBJ2-5	CASSPEVGAGGRQETQYF
NA	TRBV7-9	TRBJ2-7	CASSLAAGIGEQYF